The source of this T cell receptor beta chain is a study of molecular identifiers for immune sequencing clone quantification. Study findings and constraints: Underestimated sizes of highly expanded clones could result from identical TCR molecules that share a barcode.

TCRdb reprocessed the PCR reads via MiXCR and lists one record per CDR3 protein. The sample includes a few hundred thousand distinct CDR3 sequences, about 22% of them seen just once. A CD8+CD4-CCR7+CD45RA+ phenotype served as the sorting definition for naive CD8 T cells. This clonotype was seen many times. What it recognizes is unknown. Germline values: CDR1 SEHNR, CDR2 FQNEAQ (reference sequence). This CDR3 is built from 16 residues. Losses at the gene ends were 5 bases for V and 5 bases for J; bases not matched to a gene: 14. The chain is built from TRBV7-9 and TRBJ2-5; 7 nucleotides align to TRBD1. Source material: naive CD8+ T cells from blood, with Jurkat cell RNA spiked in. The subset: FACS-sorted CD8+CD4-CCR7+CD45RA+ naive T cells. This sequence was found in a human donor in good health. Some libraries in this study had Jurkat cell RNA spiked in. The CDR3 DNA reads TGTGCCAGCAGCCCGACGACAGGGCCTAGGATGGAGACCCAGTACTTC. It codes for CASSPTTGPRMETQYF.